This entry lists 30 T cell receptor beta chains sequenced from one sample in a study of blood T cell repertoires in COVID-19. Clones were read by immunoSEQ multiplex PCR, and TCRdb kept only the in-frame ones, dropping some. This sample has fewer than 300,000 clones; roughly nine tenths occur once, and the top ten carry around 2.2%. Sequencing was done on a sample of peripheral blood. Source of these receptors: a woman aged 25 to 39 with COVID-19, enrolled during active disease.

The chain is built from TRBV2 and TRBJ1-1; 11 positions agree with TRBD1. Germline values: CDR1 SNHLY, CDR2 FYNNEI. The CDR3 has 14 amino acids. V dropped 4 bases and J dropped 5; count of bases not matched to a gene: 3. CDR3 coding DNA: TGTGCCAGCAGTGGAGGACAGGGGGCGACTGAAGCTTTCTTT. Residues: CASSGGQGATEAFF.

This clone was observed a single time. V usage is TRBV3-1 (or the pseudogene TRBV3-2) and J usage is TRBJ1-1; perhaps TRBD1 as D (6 bases). This CDR3 comprises 14 residues. Germline CDR1 reads LGHDT; CDR2 reads YNNKEL (reference sequence). V dropped 6 bases and J dropped 2 bases, with 13 bases sitting between them. CDR3 residues: CASRLTGLNTEAFF. CDR3 DNA sequence: TGTGCCAGCAGACTCACAGGGCTTAACACTGAAGCTTTCTTT.

The count of this clone is one. The chain uses TRBV3-1 (or the pseudogene TRBV3-2) and TRBJ2-3, with 7 bases fitting TRBD2. CDR3 length: 18 residues. Germline trimming cut 0 bases from V and 0 bases from J; bases unmatched to any gene: 9. Looked up from germline, CDR1 is LGHDT and CDR2 is YNNKEL (reference sequence). The CDR3 is CASSQESWISGSTDTQYF. The CDR3 DNA reads TGTGCCAGCAGCCAAGAATCGTGGATTAGCGGGAGCACAGATACGCAGTATTTT.

This chain links TRBV5-4 with TRBJ2-1, with TRBD2 as a possible D gene (5 bases). Trimming cost V 1 base and J 0 bases, with 8 bases left between them. The CDR3 runs to 15 residues. Germline V gene sequence: CDR1 SGHNT, CDR2 YYREEE (reference sequence). The CDR3: CASSLKTSSYNEQFF. The CDR3 DNA sequence: TGTGCCAGCAGCTTGAAAACTAGCTCCTACAATGAGCAGTTCTTC.

The chain carries TRBV5-4 and TRBJ1-5, with a tentative D call TRBD1 (6 bases). Germline values: CDR1 SGHNT, CDR2 YYREEE (reference sequence). V lost 4 bases to trimming and J lost 10 bases, with 15 bases between them. The CDR3 has 13 residues. For the CDR3, the DNA is TGTGCCAGCAGCCCGGGGGGGCAGGGTCCCCAGCATTTT. Protein sequence: CASSPGGQGPQHF. The whole variable domain, remainder taken from reference TRBV5-4 and TRBJ1-5, is ETGVTQSPTHLIKTRGQQVTLRCSSQSGHNTVSWYQQALGQGPQFIFQYYREEENGRGNFPPRFSGLQFPNYSSELNVNALELDDSALYLCASSPGGQGPQHFGDGTRLSIL.

The V gene is TRBV19, the J gene TRBJ1-4; perhaps TRBD1 as D (5 bases). V gave up 6 bases and J gave up 2 bases, with 19 bases separating them. Germline values: CDR1 LNHDA, CDR2 SQIVND (reference sequence). The CDR3 is 17 residues long. As DNA, the CDR3 is TGTGCCAGTAGGACACTCATCGGGGGGTCCACTAATGAAAAACTGTTTTTT. Its protein product is CASRTLIGGSTNEKLFF.

This clone was seen more than once but under ten times. V usage is TRBV5-1 and J usage is TRBJ1-2; no clear D. Germline values: CDR1 SGHRS, CDR2 YFSETQ. This CDR3 region has 14 residues. V lost 0 bases, J lost 8 bases, and 14 bases lay in between. In DNA form, the CDR3 reads TGCGCCAGCAGCTTGGACTCAGGTTATGGAGGCTACACCTTC. Translation: CASSLDSGYGGYTF.

The chain combines TRBV5-1 with TRBJ1-2; possibly TRBD1 for D (6 bases). CDR1 and CDR2 (germline): SGHRS, YFSETQ. Deletions cut 3 bases from V and 2 bases from J, with 11 bases between. The CDR3 is 14 amino acids. CDR3 in amino acids: CASSSPGENYGYTF. In nucleotides, the CDR3 is TGCGCCAGCAGCTCGCCAGGGGAAAACTATGGCTACACCTTC.

V usage is TRBV5-1 and J usage is TRBJ1-4; 8 bases fit TRBD1. Germline CDR1 reads SGHRS; CDR2 reads YFSETQ. The CDR3 loop spans 15 amino acids. Germline trimming cut 0 bases from V and 6 bases from J; bases unmatched to any gene: 4. CDR3 sequence (DNA): TGCGCCAGCAGCTTGGCCATGACAGGGGATGAAAAACTGTTTTTT. This codes for CASSLAMTGDEKLFF.

The V and J genes are TRBV5-1 and TRBJ2-7; TRBD2 matches 9 bases. Trimming at V came to 4 bases and at J to 5 bases, leaving 10 bases not matched to a gene. This CDR3 is built from 15 residues. Per germline, CDR1 SGHRS and CDR2 YFSETQ. The DNA for the CDR3 is TGCGCCAGCAGCGCCACAGCGGGAGGTCTACACGAGCAGTACTTC. It specifies CASSATAGGLHEQYF.

The chain carries TRBV5-1 and TRBJ2-3; TRBD2 might be the D (6 bases). Trimming shortened V by 0 bases and J by 1 base, and 15 bases separated the two germline ends. This CDR3 region has 17 residues. Germline lookup yields CDR1 SGHRS and CDR2 YFSETQ. The CDR3 DNA reads as TGCGCCAGCAGCTTGGTTACTAGCCAAAAGGGCACAGATACGCAGTATTTT. This translates into CASSLVTSQKGTDTQYF.

The genes are TRBV6-1 and TRBJ1-2; D is perhaps TRBD1 (6 bases). CDR3 length: 15 amino acids. V dropped 3 bases and J dropped 4 bases, with 15 bases sitting between them. The germline CDR1 and CDR2 sequences are MNHNS and SASEGT. The CDR3: CASSERQANFYGYTF. CDR3 in DNA: TGTGCCAGCAGTGAGCGACAGGCCAACTTCTATGGCTACACCTTC.

V gene TRBV2 combines with J gene TRBJ2-1; weak D call: TRBD2 (6 bases). The V end lost 4 bases, the J end lost 6 bases, and 16 bases lay between the germline ends. The CDR3 totals 15 residues. The germline gives CDR1 SNHLY, CDR2 FYNNEI. The CDR3 spells CASSGGLTTVNEQFF. For the CDR3, the DNA is TGTGCCAGCAGTGGGGGACTGACGACTGTCAATGAGCAGTTCTTC.

This clone was counted once. The CDR3 is CSGDSGGSTDTQYF. CDR3 in DNA: TGCAGCGGTGATAGCGGGGGGAGCACAGATACGCAGTATTTT. The V gene is TRBV29-1, the J gene TRBJ2-3, with 10 bases aligning to TRBD2. With 7 bases clipped from V and 0 bases from J, the junction kept 4 bases outside the gene matches. The length of the CDR3 is 14 residues. Germline lookup yields CDR1 SQVTM and CDR2 ANQGSEA.

The genes are TRBV19 and TRBJ1-5; the match to TRBD1 covers 7 bases. Germline V gives CDR1 LNHDA, CDR2 SQIVND (reference sequence). The ends lost 0 bases at V and 2 bases at J; junction bases unmatched: 1. This CDR3 is built from 15 residues. This chain's CDR3 is CASSIDQGGNQPQHF. CDR3 DNA sequence: TGTGCCAGTAGTATAGATCAGGGGGGCAATCAGCCCCAGCATTTT.

The V and J genes are TRBV27 and TRBJ1-1; tentative D call: TRBD1 (6 bases). Trimming removed 0 bases at V and 4 bases at J, with 15 bases between. This CDR3 comprises 16 residues. Germline CDR1 and CDR2: MNHEY and SMNVEV (reference sequence). Here the CDR3 reads CASSLSINGGATEAFF. CDR3 bases: TGTGCCAGCAGTTTATCGATAAATGGGGGGGCCACTGAAGCTTTCTTT.

The rearrangement joins TRBV19 to TRBJ2-7, with 9 positions matching TRBD1. The CDR3 extends over 15 amino acids. Germline-derived CDR1 and CDR2 are LNHDA and SQIVND (reference sequence). Trimming at V came to 7 bases and at J to 3 bases, leaving 10 bases not matched to a gene. The CDR3 DNA reads as TGTGCCAGTAACCCCCGGCCGGGACAGGGCTACGAGCAGTACTTC. Amino acid sequence: CASNPRPGQGYEQYF.

This chain links TRBV30 with TRBJ1-2, with TRBD1 as a possible D gene (6 bases). Germline lookup yields CDR1 GTSNPN and CDR2 SVGIG (reference sequence). With 2 bases removed from V and 3 bases from J, the gap between germline ends came to 10 bases. The CDR3 runs to 13 residues. This CDR3 is CAWSFGQHYGYTF. The CDR3 nucleotides read TGTGCCTGGAGTTTCGGACAGCACTATGGCTACACCTTC. The variable domain in full, with the rest retrieved from reference TRBV30 and TRBJ1-2, is SQTIHQWPATLVQPVGSPLSLECTVEGTSNPNLYWYRQAAGRGLQLLFYSVGIGQISSEVPQNLSASRPQDRQFILSSKKLLLSDSGFYLCAWSFGQHYGYTFGSGTRLTVV.

The chain carries TRBV19 and TRBJ2-3; 8 bases fit TRBD2. Germline V gives CDR1 LNHDA, CDR2 SQIVND (reference sequence). CDR3 length: 14 residues. V shed 10 bases, J shed 4 bases, and the junction held 10 bases outside the gene matches. DNA of the CDR3: TGTGCCACTAAGAAAGCGGGAGACCCAGATACGCAGTATTTT. Protein product: CATKKAGDPDTQYF.

V gene TRBV2 combines with J gene TRBJ2-5, with D unresolved. Per germline, CDR1 SNHLY and CDR2 FYNNEI. The length of the CDR3 is 14 residues. Trimming shortened V by 2 bases and J by 1 base, and 8 bases separated the two germline ends. This chain's CDR3 is CASSEFRLQETQYF. The CDR3 DNA sequence: TGTGCCAGCAGTGAATTTCGACTCCAAGAGACCCAGTACTTC.

The rearrangement uses TRBV19 and TRBJ2-7; possible D gene TRBD1, 6 bases. Trimming removed 5 bases at V and 3 bases at J, with 17 bases between. This CDR3 has 15 residues. In germline, CDR1 is LNHDA, CDR2 SQIVND (reference sequence). This CDR3 reads CASSAQFDRNYEQYF. CDR3 DNA: TGTGCCAGTAGTGCACAATTCGACAGGAACTACGAGCAGTACTTC.

This clone has just a few counts. V is TRBV10-1 and J is TRBJ1-2, with D unclear. V was clipped by 8 bases and J by 7 bases, with 17 bases between them. Germline V gene sequence: CDR1 WNHNN, CDR2 SYGVQD (reference sequence). The CDR3 contains 13 residues. This CDR3 is CASQALIGGGYTF. Written as DNA, the CDR3 is TGCGCCAGCCAGGCCCTCATCGGAGGTGGCTACACCTTC.

This clone turned up a few times. The rearrangement links TRBV2 to TRBJ1-2; D not certain. V lost 11 bases, J lost 8 bases, and 21 bases lay in between. The CDR3 covers 13 residues. Germline CDR1 and CDR2: SNHLY and FYNNEI. CDR3: CAGREGEGRGYTF. CDR3 in DNA: TGTGCCGGTAGGGAGGGAGAGGGTAGAGGCTACACCTTC. Combining the CDR3 with reference TRBV2 and TRBJ1-2 gives the whole variable domain EPEVTQTPSHQVTQMGQEVILRCVPISNHLYFYWYRQILGQKVEFLVSFYNNEISEKSEIFDDQFSVERPDGSNFTLKIRSTKLEDSAMYFCAGREGEGRGYTFGSGTRLTVV.

This clone was seen only once. The V gene is TRBV5-1, the J gene TRBJ2-3; 11 bases fit TRBD2. This CDR3 comprises 16 residues. Losses at the gene ends were 4 bases for V and 0 bases for J; bases not matched to a gene: 4. Germline lookup yields CDR1 SGHRS and CDR2 YFSETQ. CDR3 sequence (DNA): TGCGCCAGCAGCCCAGGACTAGCGGGCAGCACAGATACGCAGTATTTT. Its translation: CASSPGLAGSTDTQYF.

The chain is built from TRBV7-7 and TRBJ2-1; TRBD2 matches 9 bases. The germline CDR1 and CDR2 sequences are SSHAT and FNYEAQ (reference sequence). CDR3 size: 13 residues. Germline trimming cut 6 bases from V and 5 bases from J; bases unmatched to any gene: 2. The CDR3 coding sequence is TGTGCCAGCAGGCGGGGGGGGAACAATGAGCAGTTCTTC. This encodes CASRRGGNNEQFF.

This clone is a singleton in its sample. This chain links TRBV6-6 with TRBJ2-5; possibly TRBD1 for D (6 bases). There are 16 residues in the CDR3. Trimming shortened V by 2 bases and J by 4 bases, and 17 bases separated the two germline ends. Germline CDR1 reads MNHNY; CDR2 reads SVGAGI (reference sequence). CDR3 sequence reads: CASSYPPPVQGETQYF. The CDR3 DNA reads TGTGCCAGCAGTTACCCTCCGCCGGTACAGGGAGAGACCCAGTACTTC.

J is TRBJ2-2 and V is TRBV7-7; 8 bases are shared with TRBD1. Trimming took 5 bases from V and 0 from J; bases not matched to a gene: 17. Germline CDR1 and CDR2: SSHAT and FNYEAQ (reference sequence). This CDR3 is built from 20 residues. The CDR3 region is CASSPGPPGQEIANTGELFF. The CDR3 coding sequence is TGTGCCAGCAGCCCGGGCCCTCCGGGACAGGAGATCGCGAACACCGGGGAGCTGTTTTTT.

This sequence joins TRBV2 and TRBJ1-5, with D perhaps matching TRBD1 (6 bases). With 4 bases removed from V and 3 bases from J, the gap between germline ends came to 13 bases. The germline CDR1 and CDR2 sequences are SNHLY and FYNNEI. The CDR3 spans 15 residues. CDR3 region: CASSALQGNNQPQHF. CDR3 in DNA: TGTGCCAGCAGTGCGTTACAGGGTAACAATCAGCCCCAGCATTTT.

V is TRBV6-5 and J is TRBJ2-7; 10 positions agree with TRBD1. The germline V gene has CDR1 MNHEY and CDR2 SVGAGI. Trimming took 4 bases from V and 5 from J; bases not matched to a gene: 8. The CDR3 length is 15 residues. CDR3 sequence reads: CASSSTGTGVDEQYF. CDR3 nucleotide sequence: TGTGCCAGCAGTTCCACCGGGACAGGGGTCGACGAGCAGTACTTC.

The chain carries TRBV6-2 or TRBV6-3 and TRBJ1-5, with D perhaps TRBD1 (6 bases). Germline lookup yields CDR1 MNHEY and CDR2 SVGEGT. With 2 bases removed from V and 5 bases from J, the gap between germline ends came to 19 bases. There are 17 residues in the CDR3. CDR3 coding DNA: TGTGCCAGCAGTTACGTTTTCGGGGGGCAACGACATCAGCCCCAGCATTTT. This sequence encodes CASSYVFGGQRHQPQHF.